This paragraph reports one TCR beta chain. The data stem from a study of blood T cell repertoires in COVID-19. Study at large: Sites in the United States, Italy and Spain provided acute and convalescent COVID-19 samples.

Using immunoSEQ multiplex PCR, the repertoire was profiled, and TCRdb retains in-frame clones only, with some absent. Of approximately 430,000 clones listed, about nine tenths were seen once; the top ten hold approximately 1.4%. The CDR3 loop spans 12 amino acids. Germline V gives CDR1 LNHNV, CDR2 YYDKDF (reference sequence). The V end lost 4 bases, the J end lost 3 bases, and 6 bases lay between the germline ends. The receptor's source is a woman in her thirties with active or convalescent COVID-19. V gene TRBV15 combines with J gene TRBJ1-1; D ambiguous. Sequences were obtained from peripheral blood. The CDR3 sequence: CATSNRDTEAFF. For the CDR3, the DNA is TGTGCCACCAGCAATCGAGACACTGAAGCTTTCTTT.